Listed below are T cell receptor beta chains from one sample, sequenced in a study of untreated major depressive disorder. This table comes from immunoSEQ multiplex PCR, and its TCRdb copy is limited to in-frame clones, with some not included. The table has about 25,000 clones, roughly nine tenths seen once. The sequenced material came from CD4+ T cells from PBMCs. The receptors here all came from a woman aged 25 to 39 with major depressive disorder. The conserved cysteine and the conserved F or W are not part of the CDR3 here. Fields, in order: CDR3 length, D gene, V gene, J gene, CDR3 protein. A D gene is named only where the DNA matches it firmly.

18	.	TRBV4-3	TRBJ2-6	ASSQERVGGLGSGANVLT
12	.	TRBV4-1	TRBJ1-2	ASSQEGVGGGYT
15	TRBD1	TRBV4-3	TRBJ2-7	ASSQALRQGGLNEQY
16	.	TRBV7-3	TRBJ2-6	ASSPRGTASSGANVLT
13	TRBD1	TRBV19	TRBJ2-1	ASKSRDRDINEQF
16	TRBD1	TRBV5-6	TRBJ2-7	ASSFSHDRGGGWDEQY
14	.	TRBV21-1	TRBJ2-3	ASTPRLAGRTDTQY
16	TRBD1	TRBV10-3	TRBJ1-3	AISESGGQGTSGNTIY
12	.	TRBV6-5	TRBJ1-1	ASSFGTRNTEAF
13	TRBD2	TRBV6-1	TRBJ2-7	ASSVAGTSGYEQY
14	TRBD1	TRBV7-8	TRBJ2-7	ASSLGPSDRGLAQY
13	.	TRBV5-1	TRBJ2-7	ASSLSRFSSYEQY
11	.	TRBV7-2	TRBJ2-7	ASSVVKAGEQY
13	.	TRBV28	TRBJ1-3	ASKSLLLSGNTIY
14	TRBD2	TRBV7-6	TRBJ2-7	ASSLRFRGVSYEQY
11	.	TRBV11-2	TRBJ1-1	ASSFQGNTEAF